The clone carrying this T cell receptor beta chain was seen just once. Its specificity is unknown. TCRdb called the reads again in MiXCR, with one record for every CDR3 protein. The repertoire includes some 10,000 distinct CDR3 sequences, about a fifth of them detected once, and approximately 1.1% sits in the top ten. The CDR3 covers 13 residues. Trimming removed 8 bases at V and 4 bases at J, with 11 bases between. Germline CDR1 MGHDK, CDR2 SYGVNS. The record originates from a study of liver allograft versus peripheral blood T cells. As for the study in general: Transplanted livers held T cell receptor repertoires, and these were compared with repertoires in recipients' peripheral blood.

Study outcomes and limitations: Peripheral blood repertoires reportedly differed from the T cell receptor repertoires found inside liver allografts.

The receptor comes from a human patient who had a liver transplant. Some T cells may be supplied by the graft donor. J is TRBJ1-4 and V is TRBV25-1; D gene uncertain. The CDR3 DNA sequence: TGTGCCAGCGCAAAGGGAAATAATGAAAAACTGTTTTTT. It specifies CASAKGNNEKLFF.